This record covers a single T cell receptor (beta chain). As yet, its antigen is unknown. Documented time point: 2014-2015 season, 7 days after vaccination. These data belong to a study of follicular helper T cells after annual influenza vaccination. The V gene's germline CDR1 is MNHNY and CDR2 SVGAGI (reference sequence). The CDR3 extends over 14 amino acids. The V gene lost 3 bases and the J gene lost 4 bases, with 12 bases spanning the gap. Generated by immunoSEQ multiplex PCR, the TCRdb table keeps only in-frame clones and is missing some. The table includes about 15,000 clones, less than 85% detected once. General observations from the study: Successive annual vaccinations recalled a recurrent oligoclonal ICOS+CD38+ cTfh response with influenza-specific clonotypes.

The chain combines TRBV6-6 with TRBJ1-2, with D maybe TRBD1 (5 bases). The receptor's source is an adult who received the influenza vaccine. The starting material was CXCR5+ CD38- circulating T follicular helper cells from blood, obtained 7 days after influenza vaccination. Subset in this sample: circulating Tfh, non-naive CD4+CXCR5+PD-1+ (ICOS+CD38+ or ICOS-CD38-). The CDR3 DNA follows: TGTGCCAGCAGTTATGAAGGGGCGGCCTATGGCTACACCTTC. Amino acids: CASSYEGAAYGYTF.